This section outlines one T cell receptor (beta chain) sequence together with its context. Its specificity is unknown. The V gene lost 0 bases and the J gene lost 3 bases, with 6 bases spanning the gap. The CDR3 runs 13 residues. Germline-derived CDR1 and CDR2 are SGHAT and FQNNGV. This entry comes from a study of T cell responses to AZD1222 COVID-19 vaccine. Sequencing used immunoSEQ multiplex PCR; TCRdb keeps in-frame clones, though not all of them. This sample yields some 97,000 clones, of which over 75% are seen a single time; 4.2% belongs to the top ten. Whole-study results and caveats: Only after the peak T cell response were repertoires sampled.

The J gene is TRBJ2-7, the V gene TRBV11-2; D call uncertain. This sequence was found in an adult in good health. The sequences come from peripheral blood, collected on day 0 of MenACWY control vaccination. CDR3 nucleotide sequence: TGTGCCAGCAGCTTAGATCGGGTCTACGAGCAGTACTTC. Its protein is CASSLDRVYEQYF.